The entry below describes one TCR beta chain. Germline V gene sequence: CDR1 MNHEY, CDR2 SVGAGI. The CDR3 extends over 11 amino acids. J lost 8 bases, V lost 6 bases, and 2 bases had no gene match. The data were obtained in a study of T cell responses to AZD1222 COVID-19 vaccine. Profiling relied on immunoSEQ multiplex PCR, and the TCRdb table lists in-frame clones only, not all of them. The table includes around 140,000 clones, about 92% detected once. The origin of this receptor is an adult in good health. The J gene is TRBJ1-1, the V gene TRBV6-5; TRBD1 agrees at 8 bases. The sequenced sample was peripheral blood, obtained on day 0 of MenACWY control vaccination. DNA for the CDR3: TGTGCCAGCAGCAACAGGGGGGAAGCTTTCTTT. Its translation is CASSNRGEAFF.